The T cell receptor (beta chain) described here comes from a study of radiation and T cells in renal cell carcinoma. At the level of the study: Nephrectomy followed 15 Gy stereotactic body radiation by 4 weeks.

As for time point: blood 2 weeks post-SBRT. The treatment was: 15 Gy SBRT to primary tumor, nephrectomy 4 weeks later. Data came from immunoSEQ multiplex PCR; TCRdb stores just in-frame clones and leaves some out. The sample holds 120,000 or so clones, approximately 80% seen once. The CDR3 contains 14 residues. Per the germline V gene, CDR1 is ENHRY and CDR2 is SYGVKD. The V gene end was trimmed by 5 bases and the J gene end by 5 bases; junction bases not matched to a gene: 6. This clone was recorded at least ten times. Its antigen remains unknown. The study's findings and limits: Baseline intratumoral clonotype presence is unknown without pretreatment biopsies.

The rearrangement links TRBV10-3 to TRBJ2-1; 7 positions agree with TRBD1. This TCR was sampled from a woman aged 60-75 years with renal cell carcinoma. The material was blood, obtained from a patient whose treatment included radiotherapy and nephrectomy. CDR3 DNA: TGTGCCATCAGTTGGGACAGCAACGACAATGAGCAGTTCTTC. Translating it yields CAISWDSNDNEQFF.